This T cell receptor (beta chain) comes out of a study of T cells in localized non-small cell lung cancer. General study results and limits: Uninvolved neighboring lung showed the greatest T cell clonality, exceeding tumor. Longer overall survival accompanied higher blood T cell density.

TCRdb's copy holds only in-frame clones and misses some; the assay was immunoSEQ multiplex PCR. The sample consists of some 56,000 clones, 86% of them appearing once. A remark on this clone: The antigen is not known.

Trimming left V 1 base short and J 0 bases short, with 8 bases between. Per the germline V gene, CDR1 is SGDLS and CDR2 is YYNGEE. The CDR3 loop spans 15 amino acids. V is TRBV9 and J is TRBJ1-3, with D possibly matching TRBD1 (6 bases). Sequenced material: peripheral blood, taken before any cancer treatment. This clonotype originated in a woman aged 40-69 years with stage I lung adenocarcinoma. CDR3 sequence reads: CASSVTGYSGNTIYF. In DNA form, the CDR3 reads TGTGCCAGCAGCGTAACAGGGTACTCTGGAAACACCATATATTTT.